Below are 30 T cell receptor beta chains sequenced from a single sample in a study of cytomegalovirus exposure and HLA in healthy donors. This PCR relied on a set of 60 Vbeta primers and 13 Jbeta primers. Assay used: immunoSEQ multiplex PCR; TCRdb lists only in-frame clones, some missing. This sample has fewer than 350,000 clones; roughly 90% occur once, and the top ten carry roughly 2.3%. Material: PBMCs. The receptors derive from a woman between 18 and 30 years old in good health and CMV-seronegative.

The chain couples TRBV7-3 to TRBJ2-5; TRBD2 matches at 7 bases. The germline gives CDR1 SGHTA, CDR2 FQGTGA. The CDR3 length is 15 residues. V was pared by 3 bases and J by 3 bases, with 7 bases of the junction left unmatched. The CDR3 protein is CASSFGGSGEETQYF. The CDR3 nucleotides read TGTGCCAGCAGCTTCGGCGGCAGCGGGGAAGAGACCCAGTACTTC.

This chain connects TRBV7-9 to TRBJ2-2; 8 bases fit TRBD1. This CDR3 is 15 amino acids long. J lost 4 bases, V lost 2 bases, and 3 bases had no gene match. CDR1 is SEHNR and CDR2 is FQNEAQ in the germline V gene (reference sequence). The CDR3 DNA follows: TGTGCCAGCAGCTTATACAGGGGGACCACCGGGGAGCTGTTTTTT. Its protein is CASSLYRGTTGELFF.

This chain uses TRBV6-1 with TRBJ1-5; D perhaps matches TRBD1 (6 bases). Germline V CDR1 and CDR2: MNHNS, SASEGT. The CDR3 runs 12 residues. V was pared by 10 bases and J by 5 bases, with 12 bases between. CDR3 DNA: TGTGCCACTCAGGGGAGCGATCAGCCCCAGCATTTT. It yields the protein CATQGSDQPQHF.

The chain uses TRBV7-8 and TRBJ2-7, with 11 bases lining up with TRBD1. Losses at the gene ends were 3 bases for V and 3 bases for J; bases not matched to a gene: 10. This CDR3 has 17 amino acids. Germline V lookup: CDR1 SGHVS, CDR2 FQNEAQ. CDR3 in amino acids: CASSLARTGGENYEQYF. The DNA of the CDR3 is TGTGCCAGCAGCTTGGCGAGGACAGGGGGCGAAAACTACGAGCAGTACTTC.

As regards this clone: One end of the junction is discordant with germline, which a read error may explain. The chain employs TRBV11-3 and TRBJ2-1, with 7 bases that match TRBD1. This CDR3 has 15 amino acids. Germline loops: CDR1 SGHNT, CDR2 YENEEA. This CDR3 reads CASSSGQRAYNEQLF. The CDR3 DNA follows: TGTGCCAGCAGCTCGGGACAGCGAGCCTACAATGAGCAGCTCTTC.

The chain is built from TRBV15 and TRBJ1-6, with a weak D call TRBD1 (6 bases). CDR3 size: 13 residues. V gave up 9 bases and J gave up 11 bases, with 17 bases separating them. Germline CDR1 and CDR2: LNHNV and YYDKDF (reference sequence). The CDR3 is CATHDMKGAPLHF. DNA for the CDR3: TGTGCCACGCATGATATGAAGGGGGCACCCCTCCACTTT. The whole variable domain, filled in from reference TRBV15 and TRBJ1-6, reads DAMVIQNPRYQVTQFGKPVTLSCSQTLNHNVMYWYQQKSSQAPKLLFHYYDKDFNNEADTPDNFQSRRPNTSFCFLDIRSPGLGDTAMYLCATHDMKGAPLHFGNGTRLTVT.

J is TRBJ1-1 and V is TRBV4-1; perhaps TRBD1 as D (5 bases). The V end lost 6 bases, the J end lost 0 bases, and 11 bases lay between the germline ends. The CDR3 sequence is 14 residues long. CDR1 and CDR2 (germline): MGHRA, YSYEKL. In DNA form, the CDR3 reads TGCGCCAGCAGGGGGGGAGCCATGAACACTGAAGCTTTCTTT. It is translated as CASRGGAMNTEAFF.

V is TRBV18 and J is TRBJ1-2; 8 bases map to TRBD1. Germline loops: CDR1 KGHSH, CDR2 LQKENI. J gave up 7 bases and V 8 bases, and 15 bases lay outside the gene matches. The CDR3 runs to 15 residues. DNA of the CDR3: TGTGCCAGCACGCCTGAGGACAGGGTTTTAAGTGGCTACACCTTC. Its translation is CASTPEDRVLSGYTF.

The rearrangement links TRBV11-1 to TRBJ1-2, with D possibly TRBD1 on 5 matching bases. The CDR3 is 13 amino acids. Germline assignment: CDR1 SGHAT and CDR2 FQDESV (reference sequence). Trimming took off 1 base at V and 11 bases at J, with 14 bases between the two ends. The CDR3 DNA sequence: TGTGCCAGCAGCTTAGGCGCAGGGTGCTCTTACACCTTC. Protein sequence: CASSLGAGCSYTF.

This clone was seen only once. The rearrangement links TRBV6-5 to TRBJ2-2; 7 bases are shared with TRBD2. Germline V gene lookup returns CDR1 MNHEY and CDR2 SVGAGI. The CDR3 consists of 15 residues. J gave up 4 bases and V 5 bases, and 7 bases lay outside the gene matches. The CDR3 DNA reads as TGTGCCAGCAGTGGGGGGGACTACCCCACCGGGGAGCTGTTTTTT. Translated: CASSGGDYPTGELFF.

The chain employs TRBV5-6 and TRBJ1-1; D possibly corresponds to TRBD1 (5 bases). The germline CDR1 and CDR2 sequences are SGHDT and YYEEEE. V was shortened by 6 bases and J by 0 bases, with 12 bases between the two germline ends. The CDR3 totals 14 residues. The CDR3 DNA follows: TGTGCCAGCACCTGGGGCATCTTGAACACTGAAGCTTTCTTT. Protein: CASTWGILNTEAFF. Full variable domain (missing parts from reference TRBV5-6 and TRBJ1-1): DAGVTQSPTHLIKTRGQQVTLRCSPKSGHDTVSWYQQALGQGPQFIFQYYEEEERQRGNFPDRFSGHQFPNYSSELNVNALLLGDSALYLCASTWGILNTEAFFGQGTRLTVV.

The CDR3 loop is CASIDRLESEQFF. For the CDR3, the DNA is TGTGCCAGCATCGACAGGCTGGAAAGTGAGCAGTTCTTC. The V gene is TRBV11-1, the J gene TRBJ2-1, with a tentative D call TRBD1 (6 bases). The CDR3 covers 13 residues. Between the trimmed V and J ends, which lost 7 bases and 9 bases, there was a span of 16 bases. Germline V CDR1 and CDR2: SGHAT, FQDESV (reference sequence).

This chain connects TRBV2 to TRBJ2-7, with 7 bases that match TRBD1. Germline V gene data show CDR1 as SNHLY and CDR2 as FYNNEI. The CDR3 has 13 amino acids. The V segment lost 8 bases and the J segment 3 bases; nucleotides outside the gene matches: 7. The CDR3 loop is CASSDDRDYEQYF. CDR3 nucleotide sequence: TGTGCCAGCTCTGATGACAGGGACTACGAGCAGTACTTC.

In the case of this clone: Other DNA sequences in this specimen translate into the identical CDR3. V gene TRBV7-9 combines with J gene TRBJ2-1, with a weak D call TRBD2 (6 bases). V lost 6 bases and J lost 9, with 9 bases in between. In germline, CDR1 is SEHNR, CDR2 FQNEAQ (reference sequence). The CDR3 is made up of 11 amino acids. In nucleotides, the CDR3 is TGTGCCAGCAGTTTGGGGGGTGAGCAGTTCTTC. Its translation is CASSLGGEQFF.

This clone was counted a few times. The chain recombines TRBV30 with TRBJ1-1; TRBD1 is a possible D gene (5 bases). The CDR3 contains 12 residues. Trimming cost V 2 bases and J 5 bases, with 9 bases left between them. Germline V gives CDR1 GTSNPN, CDR2 SVGIG (reference sequence). The CDR3 loop reads CAWSPTETEAFF. CDR3 DNA sequence: TGTGCCTGGAGTCCGACAGAAACTGAAGCTTTCTTT.

This chain connects TRBV29-1 to TRBJ2-7; 8 bases line up with TRBD1. The ends lost 1 base at V and 4 bases at J; junction bases unmatched: 9. Germline lookup yields CDR1 SQVTM and CDR2 ANQGSEA. CDR3 length: 15 amino acids. The CDR3 DNA is TGCAGCGTTGAAGGAGAAGAAAGGACAGGGTACGAGCAGTACTTC. Amino acid sequence: CSVEGEERTGYEQYF.

The chain carries TRBV7-3 and TRBJ2-7, with TRBD2 identical over 8 bases. Germline CDR1 reads SGHTA; CDR2 reads FQGTGA. The CDR3 runs to 13 residues. With 5 bases clipped from V and 7 bases from J, the junction kept 7 bases outside the gene matches. CDR3 bases: TGTGCCAGCAGCCGTAGCGGGGCGGGGGAGCAGTACTTC. It codes for CASSRSGAGEQYF.

The chain combines TRBV5-8 with TRBJ2-1, with D perhaps matching TRBD1 (5 bases). The CDR3 loop spans 15 amino acids. Germline lookup yields CDR1 SGHTS and CDR2 YDEGEE. Trimming cost V 2 bases and J 10 bases, with 19 bases left between them. CDR3 sequence: CASSFRVNGQQEQFF. The CDR3 nucleotides read TGTGCCAGCAGCTTCAGGGTAAACGGGCAGCAGGAGCAGTTCTTC.

The CDR3 here is CASSLLGQYTDTQYF. CDR3 bases: TGCGCCAGCAGCCTCCTCGGACAGTACACAGATACGCAGTATTTT. J is TRBJ2-3 and V is TRBV5-1, with D maybe TRBD1 (6 bases). This CDR3 has 15 residues. Trimming stripped 4 bases from V and 2 bases from J, with 14 bases between. Germline V gene data show CDR1 as SGHRS and CDR2 as YFSETQ.

The count of this clone is one. The chain recombines TRBV6-6 with TRBJ1-1, with 7 bases identical to TRBD1. The CDR3 is 12 amino acids. The germline V gene has CDR1 MNHNY and CDR2 SVGAGI (reference sequence). Germline trimming cut 4 bases from V and 7 bases from J; bases unmatched to any gene: 3. CDR3 coding DNA: TGTGCCAGCAGTTCGAACAGGGGTGAAGCTTTCTTT. Translated: CASSSNRGEAFF.

The chain is built from TRBV6-4 and TRBJ2-5; 7 bases line up with TRBD2. The J call is doubtful: the DNA matches TRBJ2-7 better. The CDR3 covers 15 residues. The germline V gene encodes CDR1 MRHNA and CDR2 SNTAGT. In DNA, the CDR3 is TGTGCCAGCAGTGACCTTCGACTAGCTTTCGACGAGCAGTACTTC. This sequence encodes CASSDLRLAFDEQYF.

The chain couples TRBV11-2 to TRBJ1-1; a possible D gene is TRBD1 (5 bases). Germline V gene lookup returns CDR1 SGHAT and CDR2 FQNNGV. V dropped 1 base and J dropped 1 base, with 7 bases sitting between them. This CDR3 has 14 amino acids. The chain's CDR3 is CASSLGTKNTEAFF. CDR3 nucleotides: TGTGCCAGCAGCTTAGGGACAAAGAACACTGAAGCTTTCTTT. The variable domain in full, with the rest retrieved from reference TRBV11-2 and TRBJ1-1, is EAGVAQSPRYKIIEKRQSVAFWCNPISGHATLYWYQQILGQGPKLLIQFQNNGVVDDSQLPKDRFSAERLKGVDSTLKIQPAKLEDSAVYLCASSLGTKNTEAFFGQGTRLTVV.

The rearrangement joins TRBV5-1 to TRBJ2-7, with 9 positions matching TRBD1. V lost 0 bases and J lost 7; bases outside the gene matches: 11. The germline gives CDR1 SGHRS, CDR2 YFSETQ. The CDR3 has 16 residues. In DNA form, the CDR3 reads TGCGCCAGCAGCTTGGCCCAGGGCACAGGGGGCGGTGAGCAGTACTTC. It specifies CASSLAQGTGGGEQYF.

The chain joins TRBV10-3 to TRBJ1-2; D is perhaps TRBD1 (5 bases). The V gene lost 3 bases and the J gene lost 5 bases, with 13 bases spanning the gap. Germline lookup yields CDR1 ENHRY and CDR2 SYGVKD. This CDR3 is built from 14 residues. The CDR3 reads CAISEGDYTYGYTF. The DNA of the CDR3 is TGTGCCATCAGTGAAGGGGATTACACTTATGGCTACACCTTC.

V and J are TRBV6-1 and TRBJ1-6; TRBD1 aligns across 9 bases. V was clipped by 7 bases and J by 10 bases; unmatched bases: 8. CDR1 and CDR2 from the germline V gene are MNHNS and SASEGT. The CDR3 has 14 residues. The CDR3 here is CASTVGQGESPLHF. The CDR3 bases are TGTGCCAGCACCGTGGGACAGGGAGAATCACCCCTCCACTTT.

V gene TRBV14 combines with J gene TRBJ2-5; 9 bases line up with TRBD1. The CDR3 is made up of 17 amino acids. The germline gives CDR1 SGHDN, CDR2 FVKESK. V shed 0 bases, J shed 3 bases, and the junction held 8 bases outside the gene matches. The CDR3 is CASSQDSSRTGEETQYF. The CDR3 coding sequence is TGTGCCAGCAGCCAAGATTCTTCCCGGACAGGGGAAGAGACCCAGTACTTC.

This clone was seen only a few times. CDR3 amino acids: CARNGGIQPQHF. For the CDR3, the DNA is TGTGCCAGGAATGGGGGGATTCAGCCCCAGCATTTT. V is TRBV6-8 and J is TRBJ1-5, with D possibly TRBD1 on 5 matching bases. This CDR3 region has 12 residues. Germline CDR1 reads MNHGY; CDR2 reads SAAAGT. The V end was cut by 9 bases, the J end by 6 bases, with 12 bases between.

This chain links TRBV27 with TRBJ2-7; TRBD2 matches at 11 bases. The CDR3 runs to 18 residues. CDR1 and CDR2 (germline): MNHEY, SMNVEV (reference sequence). The J segment lost 7 bases and the V segment lost 6 bases, leaving 20 bases of the junction unmatched. Here the CDR3 DNA reads TGTGCCAGCAGCCCCAGCCCAATACTAGCGGGGGTCATGAGGGAGCAGTACTTC. It translates to CASSPSPILAGVMREQYF.

This clone has only one observation. The V gene is TRBV5-4, the J gene TRBJ2-3; possibly TRBD1 for D (6 bases). With 0 bases removed from V and 4 bases from J, the gap between germline ends came to 9 bases. Germline V CDR1 and CDR2: SGHNT, YYREEE (reference sequence). This CDR3 comprises 14 residues. The CDR3 DNA reads TGTGCCAGCAGCTTGGGACAGGCCCCAGATACGCAGTATTTT. Protein: CASSLGQAPDTQYF.

The chain is built from TRBV5-4 and TRBJ2-1; 10 bases line up with TRBD1. J lost 6 bases, V lost 2 bases, and 5 bases had no gene match. The CDR3 spans 15 residues. Per the germline V gene, CDR1 is SGHNT and CDR2 is YYREEE (reference sequence). Here the CDR3 reads CASSFFRDRGNEQFF. The CDR3 bases are TGTGCCAGCAGCTTTTTCCGGGACAGGGGCAATGAGCAGTTCTTC.